Listed below are T cell receptor beta chains from one sample, sequenced in a study of monozygotic twins with inflammatory bowel disease. TCRdb reprocessed the 5' RACE reads and keeps a single row for each CDR3 protein, giving no DNA. Across a few hundred thousand distinct CDR3 sequences, the top ten clones capture 5% to 6% of the sample. The source material was blood. The receptor set was obtained from a human donor with ulcerative colitis or Crohn's disease, or a healthy co-twin of an affected twin (not recorded which). The CDR3 runs from the conserved cysteine through the conserved F or W. The order of the fields is V gene, J gene, CDR3 protein.

v_call: TRBV28
j_call: TRBJ2-5
cdr3_aa: CASSLDRVSETQYF

v_call: TRBV7-2
j_call: TRBJ2-7
cdr3_aa: CASSADSPEQYF

v_call: TRBV9
j_call: TRBJ2-5
cdr3_aa: CASARGQETQYF

v_call: TRBV15
j_call: TRBJ2-7
cdr3_aa: CATSRTGSYEQYF

v_call: TRBV11-2
j_call: TRBJ2-7
cdr3_aa: CASSLRGGTSGRYEQYF

v_call: TRBV20-1
j_call: TRBJ2-5
cdr3_aa: CSAPTSPQQETQYF

v_call: TRBV27
j_call: TRBJ1-5
cdr3_aa: CASSPRDRLNQPQHF

v_call: TRBV19
j_call: TRBJ2-2
cdr3_aa: CASTTFYTGELFF

v_call: TRBV19
j_call: TRBJ1-2
cdr3_aa: CASRMPGRSGYTF

v_call: TRBV7-2
j_call: TRBJ2-1
cdr3_aa: CASSLVGLAGGQFF

v_call: TRBV11-2
j_call: TRBJ1-5
cdr3_aa: CAARRTGHRWYSNQPQHF

v_call: TRBV7-9
j_call: TRBJ1-6
cdr3_aa: CASSPDLPPSPLHF

v_call: TRBV29-1
j_call: TRBJ1-2
cdr3_aa: CSVELDYYGYTF

v_call: TRBV11-2
j_call: TRBJ2-3
cdr3_aa: CASSLARQSTDTQYF

v_call: TRBV29-1
j_call: TRBJ2-5
cdr3_aa: CSVEPGPGRLRTQYF

v_call: TRBV20-1
j_call: TRBJ1-2
cdr3_aa: CSATEYDRGDTYGYTF

v_call: TRBV3-1
j_call: TRBJ2-1
cdr3_aa: CASSQGKPHLQFF

v_call: TRBV6-5
j_call: TRBJ2-3
cdr3_aa: CASSILDTQYF

v_call: TRBV6-5
j_call: TRBJ2-6
cdr3_aa: CASGFGANVLTF

v_call: TRBV7-2
j_call: TRBJ2-7
cdr3_aa: CASSLGPSTYEQYF

v_call: TRBV6-1
j_call: TRBJ2-2
cdr3_aa: CASRTAPANTGELFF

v_call: TRBV27
j_call: TRBJ2-1
cdr3_aa: CASSSNNEQFF

v_call: TRBV6-6
j_call: TRBJ2-1
cdr3_aa: CASTGINEQFF

v_call: TRBV6-2/TRBV6-3
j_call: TRBJ2-7
cdr3_aa: CASIGLVYEQYF

v_call: TRBV29-1
j_call: TRBJ2-6
cdr3_aa: CSVAGSSGANVLTF